This T cell receptor beta chain was recorded in a study of blood T cell repertoires in COVID-19. Study context: The United States, Italy and Spain were the sources of the acute and convalescent COVID-19 samples. Sources were T cells, B-cell-depleted T cells, or PBMCs; the material itself was cDNA or gDNA.

V was pared by 8 bases and J by 1 base, with 13 bases between. The V gene's germline CDR1 is LNHNV and CDR2 YYDKDF (reference sequence). This CDR3 spans 14 amino acids. Under the authors' procedure: Reference gene primer amplification gave estimated nucleated cell counts. The repertoire was sequenced with immunoSEQ multiplex PCR; TCRdb's copy has only in-frame clones and lacks some. D and trimming come from the DNA, and the V and J calls and clone size come from that table. The data contain about 270,000 clones, less than 85% of them singletons. This sequence was found in a woman aged 18-29 years with acute or convalescent COVID-19. Sequenced sample: peripheral blood. The chain combines TRBV15 with TRBJ2-3; TRBD1 might be the D (6 bases). The DNA for the CDR3 is TGTGCCACCGGGGCCAGGGGTGGCACAGATACGCAGTATTTT. It translates to CATGARGGTDTQYF.